The TCR beta chain under discussion was sequenced for a study of blood T cell repertoires in COVID-19. Trimming removed 5 bases from V and 6 bases from J; junction bases left unmatched: 8. Germline CDR1 is SEHNR and CDR2 is FQNEAQ (reference sequence). The CDR3 spans 15 residues. Two negative PCRs, clearance, or symptom resolution were required of recovered Cohort 3 donors. The count of this clone is one. Per the authors' pipeline: Amplification of reference gene primers provided the estimated nucleated cell counts. Some clones are missing from TCRdb's copy, which holds only in-frame ones; the method was immunoSEQ multiplex PCR. V, J and clone size reflect that table, while D and trimming were determined from the DNA. The table lists around 170,000 clones, more than 75% of them singletons.

The sequenced sample was PBMCs or T cells enriched from blood (not recorded which). The V call is TRBV7-9, the J call TRBJ2-1; TRBD1 aligns across 9 bases. This sequence originates from a woman aged 25 to 39 who had recovered from COVID-19. CDR3 DNA sequence: TGTGCCAGCAGCAAACAGGGGGCGACGGGCAATGAGCAGTTCTTC. Translating gives CASSKQGATGNEQFF.